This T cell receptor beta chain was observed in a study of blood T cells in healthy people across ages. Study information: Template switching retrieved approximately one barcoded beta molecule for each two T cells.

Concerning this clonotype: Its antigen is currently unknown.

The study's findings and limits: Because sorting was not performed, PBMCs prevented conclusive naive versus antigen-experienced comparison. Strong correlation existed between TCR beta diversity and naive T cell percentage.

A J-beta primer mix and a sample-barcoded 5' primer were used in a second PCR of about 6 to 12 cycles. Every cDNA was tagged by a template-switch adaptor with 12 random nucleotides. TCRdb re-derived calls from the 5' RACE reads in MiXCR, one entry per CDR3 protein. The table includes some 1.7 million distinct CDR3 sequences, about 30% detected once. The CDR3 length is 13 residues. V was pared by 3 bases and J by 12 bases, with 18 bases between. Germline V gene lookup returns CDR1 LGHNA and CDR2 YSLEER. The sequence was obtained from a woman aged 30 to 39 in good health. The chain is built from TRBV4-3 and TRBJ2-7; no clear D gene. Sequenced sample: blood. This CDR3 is CASSQVQHEKLYF. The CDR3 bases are TGCGCCAGCAGCCAGGTCCAACACGAAAAGCTGTACTTC.